This T cell receptor beta chain was sequenced in a study of cytomegalovirus exposure and HLA in healthy donors. Whole-study results and caveats: V- and J-gene trimming in TCR beta was tied to a missense DCLRE1C variant by an analysis performed later. Later on, an analysis found that several of the most significant clusters appeared to be linked to common viral pathogens, which included parvovirus B19. The authors enumerated under 200 TCR beta chains as linked to cytomegalovirus.

A word on this clone: Its antigen is undetermined.

V was clipped by 1 base and J by 3 bases, with 6 bases between them. The length of the CDR3 is 13 residues. Per germline, CDR1 MNHNS and CDR2 SASEGT. It was with 60 Vbeta and 13 Jbeta primers that the PCR ran. The protocol was immunoSEQ multiplex PCR, while the TCRdb copy is restricted to in-frame clones and leaves out a portion. The repertoire consists of approximately 120,000 clones, with approximately 75% occurring once and the leading ten covering over 2.5%. Sample: PBMCs. The rearrangement joins TRBV6-1 to TRBJ1-2; D remains ambiguous. This TCR was sampled from a woman between 45 and 65 years old in good health and CMV-seronegative. CDR3 bases: TGTGCCAGCAGTGAAGGCGGGGACTATGGCTACACCTTC. Encoded protein: CASSEGGDYGYTF.